This entry lists 13 T cell receptor beta chains sequenced from one sample in a study of blood T cells in healthy people across ages. Primers used in a second PCR of about 7 to 12 cycles were a sample-barcoded 5' primer and a J-beta primer mix. TCRdb reanalysed the 5' RACE reads using MiXCR and keeps one entry per CDR3 protein. The top ten clones hold approximately 28% of a sample with about 320,000 distinct CDR3 sequences, 27% of them seen once. Sequences were obtained from blood. These receptors all come from an older woman in good health.

This clonotype was counted only a few times. The chain has TRBV7-2 and TRBJ2-3, with 8 bases that match TRBD1. The CDR3 sequence is 17 residues long. V was clipped by 5 bases and J by 1 base; unmatched bases: 11. Germline lookup yields CDR1 SGHTA and CDR2 FQGNSA. CDR3 nucleotide sequence: TGTGCCAGCAGCCAGGGGGCGCAAGAACTAGGCACAGATACGCAGTATTTT. It translates to CASSQGAQELGTDTQYF.

This clonotype has a handful of counts. The chain recombines TRBV28 with TRBJ1-4, with a possible D match to TRBD1 (6 bases). The CDR3 is 13 amino acids. CDR1 is MDHEN, CDR2 SYDVKM, per germline. The V gene lost 8 bases and the J gene lost 8 bases, with 15 bases spanning the gap. CDR3 loop: CASGLWGGEKLFF. The CDR3 DNA reads TGTGCCAGCGGGTTATGGGGGGGCGAAAAACTGTTTTTT.

V usage is TRBV28 and J usage is TRBJ1-3; no clear D gene. The V end was cut by 5 bases, the J end by 0 bases, with 11 bases between. Germline values: CDR1 MDHEN, CDR2 SYDVKM. The CDR3 totals 15 residues. The CDR3 nucleotides read TGTGCCAGCAGTGTCCGCAGGACCTCTGGAAACACCATATATTTT. It codes for CASSVRRTSGNTIYF.

This chain links TRBV4-3 with TRBJ2-1, with D unresolved. This CDR3 comprises 13 residues. With 4 bases removed from V and 4 bases from J, the gap between germline ends came to 8 bases. Looked up from germline, CDR1 is LGHNA and CDR2 is YSLEER. The CDR3 region is CASSPSAYNEQFF. The CDR3 nucleotides read TGCGCCAGCAGCCCCTCCGCTTACAATGAGCAGTTCTTC.

About this clonotype itself: A read error may account for a junction end that differs from germline. The chain couples TRBV3-1 to TRBJ2-3; 8 positions match TRBD2. Germline assignment: CDR1 LGHDT and CDR2 YNNKEL (reference sequence). The CDR3 is 14 amino acids. The CDR3 DNA reads as TGTGCCGGCAGCCACGGGAGGGGCACAGATACGCAGTATTTT. Translation gives CAGSHGRGTDTQYF.

The chain combines TRBV10-2 with TRBJ2-5, with 7 nucleotides matching TRBD2. The DNA matches TRBJ2-1 better at its end, which makes the J call doubtful. This CDR3 is 13 amino acids long. CDR1 and CDR2 (germline): WSHSY, SAAADI. CDR3 nucleotides: TGCGCCACTGGACTAGTTTTGCATGGTGAGCAGTTCTTC. Translating it yields CATGLVLHGEQFF.

CDR3 DNA sequence: TGTGCCAGCGGGAGGCAGGCCAATGAGCAGTTCTTC. This encodes CASGRQANEQFF. The chain links TRBV27 to TRBJ2-1, with D possibly matching TRBD2 (6 bases). The CDR3 totals 12 residues. Trimming pared 8 bases from V and 6 bases from J, leaving 11 bases between. CDR1 is MNHEY and CDR2 is SMNVEV in the germline V gene (reference sequence).

This chain links TRBV12-3 or TRBV12-4 with TRBJ2-2; TRBD2 might be the D (6 bases). The CDR3 has 15 amino acids. Trimming pared 8 bases from V and 9 bases from J, leaving 22 bases between. The CDR3 sequence: CASGYLAHSLRELFF. As DNA, the CDR3 is TGTGCCAGCGGGTATCTAGCGCATTCTCTCAGGGAGCTGTTTTTT.

V usage is TRBV28 and J usage is TRBJ1-5, with TRBD1 as a possible D gene (5 bases). Between the trimmed V and J ends, which lost 5 bases and 3 bases, there was a span of 11 bases. The CDR3 loop spans 14 amino acids. In germline, CDR1 is MDHEN, CDR2 SYDVKM. The chain's CDR3 is CASSPDTLNQPQHF. CDR3 DNA sequence: TGTGCCAGCAGTCCGGACACCCTCAATCAGCCCCAGCATTTT.

The J gene is TRBJ1-2, the V gene TRBV9; a possible D gene is TRBD1 (6 bases). V gave up 5 bases and J gave up 7 bases, with 18 bases separating them. Germline values: CDR1 SGDLS, CDR2 YYNGEE. CDR3 length: 14 residues. The CDR3 region has the DNA TGTGCCAGCAGTGGACCTCAGGGGCGGGTTGGCTACACCTTC. It yields the protein CASSGPQGRVGYTF.

This clonotype occurred many times. J is TRBJ1-1 and V is TRBV29-1; D is undetermined. The germline V and J ends were trimmed by 7 bases and 1 base, with 4 bases remaining between them. The CDR3 totals 10 residues. CDR1 SQVTM and CDR2 ANQGSEA come from the germline V gene. Written as DNA, the CDR3 is TGCAGCGCCGGGAACACTGAAGCTTTCTTT. It specifies CSAGNTEAFF.

Notes on this clonotype: One end of the junction varies from germline; a read error may be responsible. V usage is TRBV10-1 and J usage is TRBJ2-7, with D possibly TRBD2 on 6 matching bases. Germline assignment: CDR1 WNHNN and CDR2 SYGVQD (reference sequence). This CDR3 has 16 amino acids. The CDR3 loop reads CASSESTPGTGYEQYF. In DNA form, the CDR3 reads TGCGCCAGCAGTGAGTCGACTCCAGGGACTGGCTACGAGCAGTACTTT.

The genes are TRBV12-3 or TRBV12-4 and TRBJ1-1; no reliable D call. The CDR3 contains 12 residues. The V gene lost 2 bases and the J gene lost 7 bases, with 8 bases spanning the gap. CDR3 nucleotide sequence: TGTGCCAGCAGTTTATCTATGGGTGAAGCTTTCTTT. Translation gives CASSLSMGEAFF.